One sample yielded the 5 T cell receptor beta chains listed below, sequenced in a study of cytomegalovirus exposure and HLA in healthy donors. Profiling relied on immunoSEQ multiplex PCR, and the TCRdb table lists in-frame clones only, not all of them. There are 130,000 to 150,000 clones in the sample; roughly 86% occur only once, and about 4.9% lies in the top ten. The sample taken for sequencing was PBMCs. The receptors come from a man younger than 35 in good health and CMV-seropositive.

The rearrangement links TRBV28 to TRBJ1-3; D not certain. V gave up 8 bases and J gave up 0 bases, with 11 bases separating them. The CDR3 spans 14 residues. The germline V gene encodes CDR1 MDHEN and CDR2 SYDVKM. CDR3 bases: TGTGCCAGCCAAGGAGGGCACTCTGGAAACACCATATATTTT. Translation gives CASQGGHSGNTIYF.

V gene TRBV28 combines with J gene TRBJ2-7, with 11 positions matching TRBD2. This CDR3 has 13 residues. The germline V gene encodes CDR1 MDHEN and CDR2 SYDVKM. Trimming removed 6 bases from V and 4 bases from J; junction bases left unmatched: 2. CDR3 sequence: CASSSSGGYEQYF. Here the CDR3 DNA reads TGTGCCAGCAGCTCTAGCGGGGGGTACGAGCAGTACTTC.

The CDR3 here is CAISESGGQGNQPQHF. DNA of the CDR3: TGTGCCATCAGTGAGTCGGGGGGACAGGGGAATCAGCCCCAGCATTTT. This chain uses TRBV10-3 with TRBJ1-5, with 10 bases lining up with TRBD1. CDR1 is ENHRY and CDR2 is SYGVKD in the germline V gene. V shed 0 bases and J 4 bases; nucleotides not matched to a gene: 3. The CDR3 extends over 16 amino acids.

The V gene is TRBV6-1, the J gene TRBJ2-1; 8 bases are a match to TRBD2. Germline V gene data show CDR1 as MNHNS and CDR2 as SASEGT. V was pared by 7 bases and J by 3 bases, with 5 bases of the junction left unmatched. The CDR3 covers 14 residues. The CDR3 coding sequence is TGTGCCAGCACATTAGCGGGAAACTACAATGAGCAGTTCTTC. It codes for CASTLAGNYNEQFF.

The chain combines TRBV5-1 with TRBJ2-7, with 9 bases identical to TRBD1. The CDR3 contains 13 residues. CDR1 and CDR2 from the germline V gene are SGHRS and YFSETQ. Germline trimming cut 6 bases from V and 5 bases from J; bases unmatched to any gene: 6. CDR3 in amino acids: CASNSGQGNEQYF. The CDR3 DNA follows: TGCGCCAGCAACTCGGGACAGGGAAACGAGCAGTACTTC.